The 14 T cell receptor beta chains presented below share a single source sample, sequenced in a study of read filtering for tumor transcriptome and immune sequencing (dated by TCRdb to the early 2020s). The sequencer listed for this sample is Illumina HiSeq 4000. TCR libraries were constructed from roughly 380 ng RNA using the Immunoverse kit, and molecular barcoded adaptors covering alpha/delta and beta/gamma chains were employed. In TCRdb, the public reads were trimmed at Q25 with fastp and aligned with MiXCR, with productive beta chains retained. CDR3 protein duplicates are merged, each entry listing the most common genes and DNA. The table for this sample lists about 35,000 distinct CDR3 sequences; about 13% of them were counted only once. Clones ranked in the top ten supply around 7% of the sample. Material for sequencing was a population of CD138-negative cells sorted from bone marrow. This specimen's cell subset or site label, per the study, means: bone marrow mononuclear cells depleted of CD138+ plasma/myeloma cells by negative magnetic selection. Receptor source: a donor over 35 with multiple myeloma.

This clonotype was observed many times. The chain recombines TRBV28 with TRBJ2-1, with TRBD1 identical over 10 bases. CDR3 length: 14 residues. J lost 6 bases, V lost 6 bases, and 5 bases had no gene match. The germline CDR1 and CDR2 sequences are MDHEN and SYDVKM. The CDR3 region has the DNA TGTGCCAGCAGGTTGACAGGGGGCGGCAATGAGCAGTTCTTC. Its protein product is CASRLTGGGNEQFF.

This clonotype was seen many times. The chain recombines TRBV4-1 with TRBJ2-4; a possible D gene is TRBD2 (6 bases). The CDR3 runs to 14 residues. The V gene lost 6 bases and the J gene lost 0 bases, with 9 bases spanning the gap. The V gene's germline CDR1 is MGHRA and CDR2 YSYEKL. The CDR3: CASRKAGAKNIQYF. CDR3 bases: TGCGCCAGCAGAAAAGCGGGAGCCAAAAACATTCAGTACTTC.

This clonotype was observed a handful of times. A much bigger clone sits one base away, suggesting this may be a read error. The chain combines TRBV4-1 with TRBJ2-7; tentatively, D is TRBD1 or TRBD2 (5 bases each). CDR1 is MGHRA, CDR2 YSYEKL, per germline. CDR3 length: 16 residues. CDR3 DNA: TGCGTCAGCAGCCAGTCCCCCGGGGACCGACGGCTAAGGCAGTACTTC. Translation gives CVSSQSPGDRRLRQYF.

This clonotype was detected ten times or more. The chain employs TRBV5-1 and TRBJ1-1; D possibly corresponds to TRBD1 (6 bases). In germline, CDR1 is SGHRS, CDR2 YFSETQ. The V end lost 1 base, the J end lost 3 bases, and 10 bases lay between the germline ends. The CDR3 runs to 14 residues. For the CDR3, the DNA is TGCGCCAGCAGCTTGACAGGGTATGACACTGAAGCTTTCTTT. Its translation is CASSLTGYDTEAFF.

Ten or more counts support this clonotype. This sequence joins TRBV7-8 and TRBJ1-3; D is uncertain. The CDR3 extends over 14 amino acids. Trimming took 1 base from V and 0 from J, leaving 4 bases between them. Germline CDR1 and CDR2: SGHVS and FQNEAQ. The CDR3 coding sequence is TGTGCCAGCAGCTTAGAGTCCTCTGGAAACACCATATATTTT. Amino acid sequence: CASSLESSGNTIYF.

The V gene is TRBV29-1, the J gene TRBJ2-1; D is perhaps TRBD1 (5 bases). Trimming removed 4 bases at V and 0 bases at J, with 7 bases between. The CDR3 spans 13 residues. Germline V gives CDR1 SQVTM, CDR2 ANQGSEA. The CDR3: CSVGQNSYNEQFF. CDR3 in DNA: TGCAGCGTTGGACAGAACTCCTACAATGAGCAGTTCTTC.

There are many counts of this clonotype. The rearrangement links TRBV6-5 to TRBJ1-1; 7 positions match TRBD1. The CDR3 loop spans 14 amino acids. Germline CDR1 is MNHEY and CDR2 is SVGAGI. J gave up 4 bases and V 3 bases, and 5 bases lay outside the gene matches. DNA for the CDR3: TGTGCCAGCAGTTATCTACAGGGGAGCACTGAAGCTTTCTTT. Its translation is CASSYLQGSTEAFF.

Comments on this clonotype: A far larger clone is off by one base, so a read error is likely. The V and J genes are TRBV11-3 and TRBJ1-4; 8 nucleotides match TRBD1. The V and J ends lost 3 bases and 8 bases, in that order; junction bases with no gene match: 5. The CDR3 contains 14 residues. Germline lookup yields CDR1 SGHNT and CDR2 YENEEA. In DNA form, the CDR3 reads TGTGCCAGCAGCTTCGCGACAGGGGTCGAAAAACTGTTTTTT. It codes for CASSFATGVEKLFF. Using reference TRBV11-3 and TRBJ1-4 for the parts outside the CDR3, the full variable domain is EAGVVQSPRYKIIEKKQPVAFWCNPISGHNTLYWYLQNLGQGPELLIRYENEEAVDDSQLPKDRFSAERLKGVDSTLKIQPAELGDSAVYLCASSFATGVEKLFFGSGTQLSVL.

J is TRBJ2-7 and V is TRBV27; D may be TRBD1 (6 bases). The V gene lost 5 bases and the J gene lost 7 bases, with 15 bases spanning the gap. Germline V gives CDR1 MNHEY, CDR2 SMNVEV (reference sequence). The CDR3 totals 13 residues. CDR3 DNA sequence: TGTGCCAGCAGTCCCCTGGGGGCAGGGGAGCAGTACTTC. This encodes CASSPLGAGEQYF.

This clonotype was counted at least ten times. CDR3 sequence: CSGDRLAGNYEQYF. Here the CDR3 DNA reads TGCAGTGGTGACCGACTAGCGGGAAACTACGAGCAGTACTTC. The V and J genes are TRBV20-1 and TRBJ2-7, with TRBD2 matching 11 bases. The ends lost 7 bases at V and 3 bases at J; junction bases unmatched: 8. Germline values: CDR1 DFQATT, CDR2 SNEGSKA (reference sequence). The CDR3 has 14 amino acids.

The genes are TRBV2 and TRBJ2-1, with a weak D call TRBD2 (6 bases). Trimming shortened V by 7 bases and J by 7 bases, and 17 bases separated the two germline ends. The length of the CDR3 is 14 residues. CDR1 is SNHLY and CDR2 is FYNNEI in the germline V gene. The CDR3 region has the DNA TGTGCCAGCACTCGGGAGCTCGTCAAGAATGAGCAGTTCTTC. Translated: CASTRELVKNEQFF.

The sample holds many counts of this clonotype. The DNA for the CDR3 is TGTGCCAGCAGCCCGTCTGCTACTAGAGCGGTAAAGACCCAGTACTTC. Translating gives CASSPSATRAVKTQYF. J is TRBJ2-5 and V is TRBV11-2; possibly TRBD2 for D (5 bases). Germline CDR1 reads SGHAT; CDR2 reads FQNNGV. The V gene lost 5 bases and the J gene lost 6 bases, with 22 bases spanning the gap. This CDR3 region has 16 residues.

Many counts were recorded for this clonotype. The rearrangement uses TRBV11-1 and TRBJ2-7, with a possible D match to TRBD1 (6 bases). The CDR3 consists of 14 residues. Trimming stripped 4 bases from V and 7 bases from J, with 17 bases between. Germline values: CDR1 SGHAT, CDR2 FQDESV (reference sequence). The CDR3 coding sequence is TGTGCCAGCAGCTACGGGACATCCCCGGGGGAGCAGTACTTC. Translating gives CASSYGTSPGEQYF. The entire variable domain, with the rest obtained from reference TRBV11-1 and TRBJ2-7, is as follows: EAEVAQSPRYKITEKSQAVAFWCDPISGHATLYWYRQILGQGPELLVQFQDESVVDDSQLPKDRFSAERLKGVDSTLKIQPAELGDSAMYLCASSYGTSPGEQYFGPGTRLTVT.

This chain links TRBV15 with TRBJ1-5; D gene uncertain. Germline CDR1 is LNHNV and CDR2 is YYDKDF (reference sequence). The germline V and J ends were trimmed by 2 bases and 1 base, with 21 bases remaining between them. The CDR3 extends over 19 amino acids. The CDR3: CATSRLRRRYTQSNQPQHF. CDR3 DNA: TGTGCCACCAGCAGACTCCGGCGGAGGTACACTCAGAGCAATCAGCCCCAGCATTTT.